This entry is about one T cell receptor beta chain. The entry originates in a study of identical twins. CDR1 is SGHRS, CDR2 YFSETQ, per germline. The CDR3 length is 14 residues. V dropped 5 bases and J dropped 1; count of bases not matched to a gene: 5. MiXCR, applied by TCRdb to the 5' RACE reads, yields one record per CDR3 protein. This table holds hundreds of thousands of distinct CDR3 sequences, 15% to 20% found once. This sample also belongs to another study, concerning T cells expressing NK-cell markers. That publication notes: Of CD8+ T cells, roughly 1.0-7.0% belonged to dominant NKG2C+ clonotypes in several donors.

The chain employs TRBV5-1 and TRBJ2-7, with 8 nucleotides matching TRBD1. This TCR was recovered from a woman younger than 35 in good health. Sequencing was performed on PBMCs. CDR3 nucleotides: TGCGCCAGCAGGGGGACAGGAGAATCCTACGAGCAGTACTTC. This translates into CASRGTGESYEQYF.